This T cell receptor (beta chain) was identified during a study of T cells in women clearing cervical HPV infection. Study details: Women with histologically confirmed HPV16-related CIN3 or worse, 2 with invasive cancer, served as cases. No precancer developed; the control's incident HPV16 infection cleared within 12 months.

Worth noting for this clone: The read stops 3 residues short of the end of the CDR3; the missing end is completed from the germline J gene.

immunoSEQ multiplex PCR used an average of around 1,200 ng genomic DNA. Some clones are missing from TCRdb's copy, which holds only in-frame ones; the method was immunoSEQ multiplex PCR. The table lists about 48,000 clones. The CDR3 length is 15 residues. Germline values: CDR1 ENHRY, CDR2 SYGVKD. V shed 4 bases and J shed 10 bases, with 19 bases lying between them. The sequencing sample was made of blood buffy coat. V gene TRBV10-3 combines with J gene TRBJ1-4, with D uncertain. The receptor was derived from a woman aged 18 to 75 with a cervical HPV16 infection that either progressed to CIN3+ or cleared (not recorded which). CDR3 DNA (partial): TGTGCCATCAGTGGAAATCCCCTAGGCGGTGGAAAA. This codes for CAISGNPLGGGK. The entire CDR3 is CAISGNPLGGGKLFF.